The sample holds a few counts of the clone carrying this T cell receptor (beta chain). Its matching antigen is unknown. The sample belongs to a study of CD8 T cells in ankylosing spondylitis. Findings of the study overall: What seemed typical of ankylosing spondylitis blood was a TCR beta motif built from under 10 highly homologous variants. From matched ankylosing spondylitis synovial fluid, disease-linked clones were reportedly recovered at significantly enriched levels. Reports of some motif variants in reactive arthritis synovial fluid and blood predate this one.

The CDR3 loop spans 14 amino acids. V shed 6 bases, J shed 3 bases, and the junction held 4 bases outside the gene matches. CDR1 is ENHRY, CDR2 SYGVKD, per germline. TCRdb reprocessed the 5' RACE reads with MiXCR, giving one entry per CDR3 protein. The table lists about 160,000 distinct CDR3 sequences, approximately 20% of them singletons. This receptor was identified in a male donor with ankylosing spondylitis or in good health (not recorded which). The sample taken for sequencing was blood, either unsorted or a sorted T cell fraction (not recorded which). The chain combines TRBV10-3 with TRBJ2-3; 9 positions agree with TRBD1. CDR3 region: CAIREGQGTDTQYF. Written as DNA, the CDR3 is TGTGCCATCAGGGAGGGACAGGGAACAGATACGCAGTATTTT.